This TCR beta chain was obtained from a study of cytomegalovirus exposure and HLA in healthy donors. Study-wide findings and caveats: The study labeled 150 to 200 TCR beta chains cytomegalovirus-associated. CMV serostatus stood as the only immune exposure information on hand.

CDR1 is LNHDA, CDR2 SQIVND, per germline (reference sequence). The CDR3 spans 14 residues. J gave up 1 base and V 7 bases, and 0 bases lay outside the gene matches. Regarding this clone: What it recognizes is unknown.

Nominal health characterized the donors when sampled, though unrecorded immune exposures were likely. PCR involved 60 Vbeta and 13 Jbeta primers. TCRdb keeps only in-frame clones here, not all; method: immunoSEQ multiplex PCR. Seen here are approximately 150,000 clones, roughly 66% observed once, and the top ten hold 6.5%. The chain employs TRBV19 and TRBJ2-2; 10 nucleotides align to TRBD2. The TCR was taken from a woman aged 55-70 years in good health and CMV-seronegative. Sequenced: PBMCs. The CDR3, as DNA: TGTGCCAGTATAGCGGGAGGGAACACCGGGGAGCTGTTTTTT. Its protein product is CASIAGGNTGELFF.